This entry is about one TCR beta chain. Profiled with immunoSEQ multiplex PCR; TCRdb holds only in-frame clones, not every one. Of approximately 200,000 clones detected, about nine tenths appear once; the ten largest clones hold more than 2%. This sample was included in a study of blood T cell repertoires in COVID-19. Study as a whole: Samples of COVID-19 (acute and convalescent) were obtained from the United States, Italy and Spain.

In germline, CDR1 is SGHVS, CDR2 FQNEAQ. The CDR3 has 14 residues. Trimming removed 6 bases at V and 0 bases at J, with 11 bases between. Cohorts were determined from participant-reported clinical history. The chain uses TRBV7-8 and TRBJ1-1, with D possibly being TRBD1 (5 bases). The origin of this receptor is a woman between 25 and 40 years old who had recovered from COVID-19. Sequencing was performed on PBMCs or T cells enriched from blood (not recorded which). In DNA, the CDR3 is TGTGCCAGCAGATACTCAGGGTTGAACACTGAAGCTTTCTTT. Translating it yields CASRYSGLNTEAFF.